This is a list of T cell receptor beta chains from one sample in a study of shared clonotypes between healthy human individuals. Produced via immunoSEQ multiplex PCR; TCRdb's table is partial and in-frame only. Of more than 2 million clones listed, 93% were seen once; the top ten hold about 1.6%. The sample comprised naive CD8+ T cells from PBMCs. All receptors derive from a man younger than 35 in good health. Some clones in this sample may be carry-over from other donors' samples. CDR3s include the opening cysteine and the closing phenylalanine or tryptophan. Each record gives: D gene, J gene, clone size, V gene, CDR3 DNA, CDR3 protein. D genes are given only for firm matches. Size values are once, few and many counts, or a class for expanded clones, and some rows have none.

d_call: TRBD1; j_call: TRBJ2-2; clone_size: NA; v_call: TRBV18; cdr3_nt: TGTGCCAGCTCACGCGACAGGGGTTTCACCGGGGAGCTGTTTTTT; cdr3_aa: CASSRDRGFTGELFF
d_call: TRBD2; j_call: TRBJ2-5; clone_size: NA; v_call: TRBV13; cdr3_nt: TGTGCCAGCAGCCCTAGCGGGAGGGATCAAGAGACCCAGTACTTC; cdr3_aa: CASSPSGRDQETQYF
d_call: NA; j_call: TRBJ2-1; clone_size: once; v_call: TRBV6-5; cdr3_nt: TGTGCCAGCAGTTACTCGGGACTCGGAGGCAATGAGCAGTTCTTC; cdr3_aa: CASSYSGLGGNEQFF
d_call: NA; j_call: TRBJ1-1; clone_size: NA; v_call: TRBV4-1; cdr3_nt: TGCGCCAGCAGCCAAGATCCTGGGGTGAGGGGCGAAACTGAAGCTTTCTTT; cdr3_aa: CASSQDPGVRGETEAFF
d_call: NA; j_call: TRBJ2-7; clone_size: NA; v_call: TRBV15; cdr3_nt: TGTGCCACCAGCAGCCGGGTCTCTGGCTACGAGCAGTACTTC; cdr3_aa: CATSSRVSGYEQYF
d_call: NA; j_call: TRBJ1-2; clone_size: NA; v_call: TRBV6-4; cdr3_nt: TGTGCCAGCAGTGACCGCCCGGGTGCCCCCATCTATGGCTACACCTTC; cdr3_aa: CASSDRPGAPIYGYTF
d_call: NA; j_call: TRBJ2-7; clone_size: NA; v_call: TRBV12-1; cdr3_nt: TGTGCCAGCAGCTTATACTACGAGCAGTACTTC; cdr3_aa: CASSLYYEQYF
d_call: NA; j_call: TRBJ1-3; clone_size: NA; v_call: TRBV19; cdr3_nt: TGTGCCAGTAGTGCCCCGGGACCAGGAAACACCATATATTTT; cdr3_aa: CASSAPGPGNTIYF
d_call: NA; j_call: TRBJ1-5; clone_size: NA; v_call: TRBV5-6; cdr3_nt: TGTGCCAGCAGCACGGGCGGGAATCAGCCCCAGCATTTT; cdr3_aa: CASSTGGNQPQHF
d_call: NA; j_call: TRBJ1-1; clone_size: NA; v_call: TRBV11-2; cdr3_nt: TGTGCCAGCAGCTTAGTCGGGTCAGCGGACACTGAAGCTTTCTTT; cdr3_aa: CASSLVGSADTEAFF
d_call: NA; j_call: TRBJ2-3; clone_size: NA; v_call: TRBV11-3; cdr3_nt: TGTGCCAGCAGCTCTAAGGACGCCTCGTACCTTACAGATACGCAGTATTTT; cdr3_aa: CASSSKDASYLTDTQYF
d_call: TRBD2; j_call: TRBJ2-1; clone_size: once; v_call: TRBV6-5; cdr3_nt: TGTGCCAGCAGACCCAGCGGGATCTCCTACAATGAGCAGTTCTTC; cdr3_aa: CASRPSGISYNEQFF
d_call: NA; j_call: TRBJ2-1; clone_size: NA; v_call: TRBV7-9; cdr3_nt: TGTGCCAGCAGCTTCATTGGCGGGACTGATGAGCAGTTCTTC; cdr3_aa: CASSFIGGTDEQFF
d_call: NA; j_call: TRBJ2-7; clone_size: NA; v_call: TRBV7-9; cdr3_nt: TGTGCCAGCAGTCCCCCCGGGGGCCACGAGCAGTACTTC; cdr3_aa: CASSPPGGHEQYF
d_call: TRBD1; j_call: TRBJ2-1; clone_size: once; v_call: TRBV5-4; cdr3_nt: TGTGCCAGCAGCCTTGGGACAGAAGCGGTCAATGAGCAGTTCTTC; cdr3_aa: CASSLGTEAVNEQFF
d_call: TRBD2; j_call: TRBJ2-3; clone_size: once; v_call: TRBV7-9; cdr3_nt: TGTGCCAGCAGCATAATGCAGCGGGGCCGCACAGATACGCAGTATTTT; cdr3_aa: CASSIMQRGRTDTQYF
d_call: TRBD2; j_call: TRBJ2-1; clone_size: NA; v_call: TRBV9; cdr3_nt: TGTGCCAGCAGCGGGACTAGCGGGTGGTATGAGCAGTTCTTC; cdr3_aa: CASSGTSGWYEQFF
d_call: NA; j_call: TRBJ2-7; clone_size: NA; v_call: TRBV7-9; cdr3_nt: TGTGCCAGCAGCTTACTGCCCCTCGCAGACTCCTACGAGCAGTACTTC; cdr3_aa: CASSLLPLADSYEQYF